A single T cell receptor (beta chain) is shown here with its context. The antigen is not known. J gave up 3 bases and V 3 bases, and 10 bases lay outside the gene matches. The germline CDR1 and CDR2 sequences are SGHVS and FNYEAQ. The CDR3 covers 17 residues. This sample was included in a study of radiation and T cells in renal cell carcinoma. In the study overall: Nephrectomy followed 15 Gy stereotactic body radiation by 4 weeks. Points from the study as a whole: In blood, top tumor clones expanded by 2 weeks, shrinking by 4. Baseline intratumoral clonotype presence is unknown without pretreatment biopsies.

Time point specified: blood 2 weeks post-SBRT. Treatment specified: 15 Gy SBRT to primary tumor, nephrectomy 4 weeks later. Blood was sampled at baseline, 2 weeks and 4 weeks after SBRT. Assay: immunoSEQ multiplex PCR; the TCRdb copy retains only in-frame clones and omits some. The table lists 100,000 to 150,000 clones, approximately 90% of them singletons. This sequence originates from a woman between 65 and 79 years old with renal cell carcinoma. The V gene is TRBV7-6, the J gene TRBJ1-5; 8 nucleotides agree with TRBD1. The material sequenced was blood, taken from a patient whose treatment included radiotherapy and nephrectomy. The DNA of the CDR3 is TGTGCCAGCAGCTTGGGGGTCAGGGGGCAGTACAATCAGCCCCAGCATTTT. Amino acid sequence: CASSLGVRGQYNQPQHF.